This T cell receptor beta chain was captured in a study of cytomegalovirus exposure and HLA in healthy donors. Study at large: An early release of data contained tens of millions of unique TCRs, which came from HLA-typed donors.

Germline CDR1 reads MDHEN; CDR2 reads SYDVKM. The V and J ends lost 5 bases and 2 bases respectively, with 16 bases between them. CDR3 length equals 16 residues. General study results and limits: Roughly uniform sequencing depth across donors was assumed, possibly incorrectly. 164 TCR beta chains were listed as cytomegalovirus-associated. Previous analysis showed most TCR beta V segments were productive about 87% or about 30% of the time.

This clone occurred a few times. Antigen specificity is unknown. The PCR was carried out with 60 Vbeta primers and 13 Jbeta primers. Assay: immunoSEQ multiplex PCR; the TCRdb copy retains only in-frame clones and omits some. The data contain about 110,000 clones, 15% to 19% of them seen just once; the ten biggest clones take up roughly 2%. The sequence was collected from a woman under 30 in good health and CMV-seronegative. The gene calls are TRBV28 and TRBJ2-1, with D possibly matching TRBD2 (6 bases). Sequenced sample: PBMCs. The DNA of the CDR3 is TGTGCCAGCAGTACCCCCGGTGCGGGGACCTACAATGAGCAGTTCTTC. The encoded protein is CASSTPGAGTYNEQFF. The full variable domain, with the rest looked up from reference TRBV28 and TRBJ2-1, is DVKVTQSSRYLVKRTGEKVFLECVQDMDHENMFWYRQDPGLGLRLIYFSYDVKMKEKGDIPEGYSVSREKKERFSLILESASTNQTSMYLCASSTPGAGTYNEQFFGPGTRLTVL.